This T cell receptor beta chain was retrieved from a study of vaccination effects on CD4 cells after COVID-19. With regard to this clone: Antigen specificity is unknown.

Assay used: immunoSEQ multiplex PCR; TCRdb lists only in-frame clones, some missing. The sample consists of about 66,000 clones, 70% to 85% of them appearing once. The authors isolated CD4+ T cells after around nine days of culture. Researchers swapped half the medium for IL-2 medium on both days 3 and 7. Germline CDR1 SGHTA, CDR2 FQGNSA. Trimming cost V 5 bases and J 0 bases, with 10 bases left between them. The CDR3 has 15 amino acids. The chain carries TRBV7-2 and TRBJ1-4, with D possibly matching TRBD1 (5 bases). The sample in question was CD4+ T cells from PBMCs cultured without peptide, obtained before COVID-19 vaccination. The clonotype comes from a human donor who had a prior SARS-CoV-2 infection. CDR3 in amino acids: CASSPKQATNEKLFF. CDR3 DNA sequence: TGTGCCAGCAGCCCCAAACAGGCAACTAATGAAAAACTGTTTTTT.